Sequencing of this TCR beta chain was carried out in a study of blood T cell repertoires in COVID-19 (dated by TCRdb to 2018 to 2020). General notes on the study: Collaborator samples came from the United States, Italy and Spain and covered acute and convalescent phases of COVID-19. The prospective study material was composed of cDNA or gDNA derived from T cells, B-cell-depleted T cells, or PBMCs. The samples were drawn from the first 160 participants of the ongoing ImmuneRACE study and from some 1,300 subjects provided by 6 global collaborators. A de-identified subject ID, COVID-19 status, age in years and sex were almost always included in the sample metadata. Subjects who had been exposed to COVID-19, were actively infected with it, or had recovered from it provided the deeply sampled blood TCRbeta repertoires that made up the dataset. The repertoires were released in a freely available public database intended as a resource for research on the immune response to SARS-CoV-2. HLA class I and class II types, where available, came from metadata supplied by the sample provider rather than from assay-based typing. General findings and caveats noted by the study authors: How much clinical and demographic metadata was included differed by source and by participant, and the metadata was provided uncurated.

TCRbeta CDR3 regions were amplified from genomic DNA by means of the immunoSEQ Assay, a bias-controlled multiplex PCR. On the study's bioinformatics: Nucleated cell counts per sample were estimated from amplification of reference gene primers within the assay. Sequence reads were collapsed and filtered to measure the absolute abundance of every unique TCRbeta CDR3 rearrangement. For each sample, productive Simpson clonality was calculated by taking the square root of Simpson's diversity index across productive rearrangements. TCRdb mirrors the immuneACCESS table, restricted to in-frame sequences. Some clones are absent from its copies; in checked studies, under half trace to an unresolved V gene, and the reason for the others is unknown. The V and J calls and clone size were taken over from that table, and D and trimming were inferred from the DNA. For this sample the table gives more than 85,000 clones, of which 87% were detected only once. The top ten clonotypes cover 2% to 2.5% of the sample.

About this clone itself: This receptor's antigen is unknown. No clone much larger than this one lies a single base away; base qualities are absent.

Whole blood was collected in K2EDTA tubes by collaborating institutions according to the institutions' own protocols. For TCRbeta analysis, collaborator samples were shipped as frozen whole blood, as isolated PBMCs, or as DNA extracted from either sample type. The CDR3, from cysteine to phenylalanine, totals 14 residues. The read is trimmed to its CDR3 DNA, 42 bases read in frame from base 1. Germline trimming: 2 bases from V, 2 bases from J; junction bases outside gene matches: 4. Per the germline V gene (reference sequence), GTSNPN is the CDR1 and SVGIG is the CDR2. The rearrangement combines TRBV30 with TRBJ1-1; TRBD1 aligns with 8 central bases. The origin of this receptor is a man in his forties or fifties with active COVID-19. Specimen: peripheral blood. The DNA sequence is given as TGTGCCTGGAGTCGGGACAGGTTAAACACTGAAGCTTTCTTT. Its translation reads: CAWSRDRLNTEAFF.